The clone carrying this TCR beta chain was seen a few times. Antigen specificity is unknown. The use of a sample-barcoded 5' primer and a J-beta primer mix characterized a second PCR of about 7 to 12 cycles. TCRdb reprocessed the 5' RACE reads via MiXCR and lists one record per CDR3 protein. The table has approximately 820,000 distinct CDR3 sequences, around 42% seen once; the top ten hold around 21%. These data belong to a study of blood T cells in healthy people across ages. V lost 7 bases and J lost 4, with 23 bases in between. The CDR3 runs 17 residues. Germline CDR1 is MNHEY and CDR2 is SVGEGT. Study findings and constraints: Diversity estimates from one million T cells were considered underestimates.

The receptor was derived from a man in his fifties or sixties in good health. The sample was blood. The genes are TRBV6-2 or TRBV6-3 and TRBJ2-1; D tentatively fits TRBD1 or TRBD2 (5 bases each). The CDR3 reads CASTKQEERISYNEQFF. In DNA form, the CDR3 reads TGTGCCAGCACCAAACAGGAGGAGCGGATCTCTTACAATGAGCAGTTCTTC.